Below, one T cell receptor beta chain is given with its context. Study processing details: Estimates of nucleated cell counts were drawn from the amplification of reference gene primers. The data were produced by immunoSEQ multiplex PCR, yet TCRdb's version contains in-frame clones alone and is incomplete. From that table come the V and J calls and clone size; the DNA was used to work out D and trimming. The table has fewer than 350,000 clones, about four fifths seen once. V was pared by 7 bases and J by 7 bases, with 19 bases between. CDR3 length equals 15 residues. From germline, CDR1 is LNHDA and CDR2 SQIVND (reference sequence). The data belong to a study of blood T cell repertoires in COVID-19.

The chain is built from TRBV19 and TRBJ1-4; D unresolved. The source is a woman aged 60-70 years with active or convalescent COVID-19. Material for sequencing was peripheral blood. Here the CDR3 reads CASTQSPAGFEKLFF. CDR3 coding DNA: TGTGCCAGTACCCAGTCCCCCGCGGGGTTTGAAAAACTGTTTTTT.